This TCR beta chain appears in the sequencing data of a study of blood T cell repertoires in COVID-19. The data were produced by immunoSEQ multiplex PCR, yet TCRdb's version contains in-frame clones alone and is incomplete. Among around 78,000 clones listed, 90% were seen once. Germline CDR1 and CDR2: ENHRY and SYGVKD. The CDR3 length is 16 residues. Trimming cost V 5 bases and J 1 base; bases outside gene matches: 5. The chain links TRBV10-3 to TRBJ2-3; 11 bases match TRBD2. The sample was peripheral blood. The TCR sequence derives from a woman in her fifties or sixties in a cohort sampled during active COVID-19. The chain's CDR3 is CAISIMGLAGTDTQYF. Written as DNA, the CDR3 is TGTGCCATCAGTATAATGGGACTAGCGGGCACAGATACGCAGTATTTT.